Listed below are T cell receptor beta chains from one sample, sequenced in a study of T cells expressing NK-cell markers. TCRdb reanalyzed the 5' RACE reads and collapses them to one entry per CDR3 protein, without DNA. Its clone listing holds 300,000 to 450,000 distinct CDR3 sequences. Sequenced input: blood T cells: a sorted CD56 or NKG2C T cell subset, CD4+ or CD8+ T cells, or bulk PBMC T cells (not recorded which). The receptors derive from a man aged 18 to 69 in good health. Both conserved end residues are part of each CDR3.

TRBV29-1,TRBJ2-5,CSAGDVWDQETQYF
TRBV7-9,TRBJ2-7,CASSLKHGTGYF
TRBV23-1,TRBJ1-4,CASSQCRTVATNEKLFF
TRBV6-8,TRBJ1-1,CASSAGSGTEAFF
TRBV7-8,TRBJ2-3,CASSPRLAGGSITDTQYF
TRBV20-1,TRBJ2-5,CSARDLILEETQYF
TRBV5-4,TRBJ2-1,CASSWGGTDNEQFF
TRBV6-6,TRBJ1-1,CASNPPGGGQAFF
TRBV10-3,TRBJ1-1,CAIRGNDRGEAFF
TRBV7-3,TRBJ2-3,CASSLRASVGTGDLYTQYF
TRBV6-2/TRBV6-3,TRBJ2-1,CASSQNGGGDEQFF
TRBV6-5,TRBJ1-1,CASSSRKLGTEAFF
TRBV20-1,TRBJ1-2,CSASETGVFRGYTF
TRBV9,TRBJ2-3,CASSIDQDPSDTQYF
TRBV20-1,TRBJ1-5,CSAGDRVGVQHF
TRBV11-2,TRBJ2-4,CASSITGGAAKNIQYF
TRBV6-1,TRBJ2-1,CASSEARTGATSAGFGEQFF
TRBV20-1,TRBJ1-6,CSATSQGEGNSPLHF
TRBV20-1,TRBJ2-3,CSARDPNQGAGDTQYF
TRBV5-1,TRBJ2-1,CASSLVQGEGNEQFF
TRBV29-1,TRBJ1-4,CSVVGGGEEKLFF
TRBV7-8,TRBJ2-7,CASSFRTGLGEQYF
TRBV7-9,TRBJ2-3,CASSLLAGPSTDTQYF
TRBV25-1,TRBJ2-1,CASSEFVEQFF
TRBV7-2,TRBJ1-2,CASSLGYGTEPFRGYTF
TRBV7-2,TRBJ2-7,CASSSRTGPSEQYF
TRBV6-5,TRBJ1-5,CASSYSTGVSNQPQHF
TRBV2,TRBJ2-7,CASSVLGGRSSGEQYF
TRBV4-2,TRBJ1-5,CASSQDVAQGPQPQHF
TRBV6-6,TRBJ2-5,CAVWRGGRETQYF
TRBV6-1,TRBJ2-5,CASSGRGGKETQYF